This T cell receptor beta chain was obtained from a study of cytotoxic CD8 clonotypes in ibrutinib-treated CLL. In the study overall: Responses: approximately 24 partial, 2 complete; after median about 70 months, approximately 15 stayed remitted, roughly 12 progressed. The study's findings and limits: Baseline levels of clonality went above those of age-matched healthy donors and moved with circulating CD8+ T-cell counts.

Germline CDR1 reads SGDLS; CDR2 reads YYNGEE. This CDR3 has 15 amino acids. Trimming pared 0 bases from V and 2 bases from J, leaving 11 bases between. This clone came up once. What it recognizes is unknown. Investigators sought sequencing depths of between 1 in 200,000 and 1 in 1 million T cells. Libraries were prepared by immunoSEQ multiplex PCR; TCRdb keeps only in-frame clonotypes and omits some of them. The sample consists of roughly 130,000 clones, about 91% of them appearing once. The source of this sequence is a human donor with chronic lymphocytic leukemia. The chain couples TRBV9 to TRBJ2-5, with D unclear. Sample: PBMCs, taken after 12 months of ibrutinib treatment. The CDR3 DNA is TGTGCCAGCAGCGTAGTGGGTTCCTCGCAAGAGACCCAGTACTTC. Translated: CASSVVGSSQETQYF.